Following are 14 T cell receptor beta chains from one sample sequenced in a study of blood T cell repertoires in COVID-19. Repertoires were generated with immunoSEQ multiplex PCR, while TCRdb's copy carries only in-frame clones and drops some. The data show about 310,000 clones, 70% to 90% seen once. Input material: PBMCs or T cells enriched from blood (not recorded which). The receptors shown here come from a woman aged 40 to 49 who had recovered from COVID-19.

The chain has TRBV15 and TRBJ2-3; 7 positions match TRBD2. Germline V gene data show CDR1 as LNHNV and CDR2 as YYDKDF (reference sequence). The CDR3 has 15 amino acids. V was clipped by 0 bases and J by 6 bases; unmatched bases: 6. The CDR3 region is CATSRDGASGDTQYF. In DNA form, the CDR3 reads TGTGCCACCAGCAGAGATGGGGCTAGCGGTGATACGCAGTATTTT.

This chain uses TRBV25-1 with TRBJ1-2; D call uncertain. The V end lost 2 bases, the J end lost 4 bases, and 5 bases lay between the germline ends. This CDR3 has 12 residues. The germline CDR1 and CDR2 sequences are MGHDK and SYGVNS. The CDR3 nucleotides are TGTGCCAGCAGTGAACAACTCTATGGCTACACCTTC. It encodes CASSEQLYGYTF.

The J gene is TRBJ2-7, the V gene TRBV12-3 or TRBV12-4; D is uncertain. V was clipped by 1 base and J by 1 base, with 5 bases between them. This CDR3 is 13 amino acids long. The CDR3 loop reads CASSLVLSYEQYF. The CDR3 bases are TGTGCCAGCAGTTTAGTACTTTCCTACGAGCAGTACTTC.

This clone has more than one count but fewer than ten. The CDR3 bases are TGTGCCAGCCGTGGACAAAATCAGCCCCAGCATTTT. Protein product: CASRGQNQPQHF. The chain has TRBV25-1 and TRBJ1-5, with D possibly being TRBD1 (5 bases). Per germline, CDR1 MGHDK and CDR2 SYGVNS. The germline V and J ends were trimmed by 8 bases and 4 bases, with 9 bases remaining between them. This CDR3 comprises 12 residues.

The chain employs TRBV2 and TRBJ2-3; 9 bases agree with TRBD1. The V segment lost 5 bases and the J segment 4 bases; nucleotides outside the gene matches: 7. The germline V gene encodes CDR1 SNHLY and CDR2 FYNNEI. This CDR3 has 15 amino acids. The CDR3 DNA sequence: TGTGCCAGCAGTCTTACAGGGGGCAGGGCAGATACGCAGTATTTT. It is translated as CASSLTGGRADTQYF.

CDR3 region: CASSLRSTGIETQYF. DNA of the CDR3: TGTGCCAGCAGCTTACGTTCCACAGGGATCGAGACCCAGTACTTC. V is TRBV11-3 and J is TRBJ2-5; D perhaps matches TRBD1 (6 bases). Per the germline V gene, CDR1 is SGHNT and CDR2 is YENEEA. The CDR3 extends over 15 amino acids. Between the trimmed V and J ends, which lost 2 bases and 5 bases, there was a span of 15 bases.

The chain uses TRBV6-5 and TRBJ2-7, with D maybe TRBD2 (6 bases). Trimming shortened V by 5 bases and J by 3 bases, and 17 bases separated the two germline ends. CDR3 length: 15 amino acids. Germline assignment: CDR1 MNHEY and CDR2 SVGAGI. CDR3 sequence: CASSTLAHGIYEQYF. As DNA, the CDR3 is TGTGCCAGCAGTACCCTAGCGCATGGTATCTACGAGCAGTACTTC.

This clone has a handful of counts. CDR3 region: CASGFGRLAATDTQYF. Here the CDR3 DNA reads TGTGCTAGTGGTTTCGGCCGACTAGCGGCCACAGATACGCAGTATTTT. The chain combines TRBV12-5 with TRBJ2-3; 9 bases are a match to TRBD2. V shed 3 bases, J shed 2 bases, and the junction held 6 bases outside the gene matches. CDR3 length: 16 amino acids. Germline loops: CDR1 LGHNT, CDR2 FRNRAP.

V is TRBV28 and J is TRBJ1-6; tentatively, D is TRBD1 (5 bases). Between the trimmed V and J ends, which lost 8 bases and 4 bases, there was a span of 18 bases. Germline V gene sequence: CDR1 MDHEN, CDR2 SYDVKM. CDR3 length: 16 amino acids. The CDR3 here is CASGFDGGIYNSPLHF. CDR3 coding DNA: TGTGCCAGCGGATTCGATGGGGGGATTTATAATTCACCCCTCCACTTT.

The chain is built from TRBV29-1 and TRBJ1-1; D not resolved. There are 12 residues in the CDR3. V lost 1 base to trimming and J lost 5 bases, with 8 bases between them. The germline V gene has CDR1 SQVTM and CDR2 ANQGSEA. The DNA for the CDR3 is TGCAGCGTTGAAGGAGGGTTTACTGAAGCTTTCTTT. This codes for CSVEGGFTEAFF.

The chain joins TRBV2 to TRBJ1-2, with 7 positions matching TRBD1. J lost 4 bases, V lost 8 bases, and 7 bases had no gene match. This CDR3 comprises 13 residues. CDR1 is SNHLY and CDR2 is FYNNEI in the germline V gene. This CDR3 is CASLDDRVYGYTF. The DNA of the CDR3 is TGTGCCAGCCTGGACGACAGGGTCTATGGCTACACCTTC.

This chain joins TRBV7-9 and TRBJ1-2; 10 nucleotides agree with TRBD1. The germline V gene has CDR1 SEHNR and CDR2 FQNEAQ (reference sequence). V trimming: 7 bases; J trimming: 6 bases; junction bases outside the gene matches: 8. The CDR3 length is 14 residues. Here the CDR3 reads CASTSGQGSHGYTF. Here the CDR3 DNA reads TGTGCCAGCACATCGGGACAGGGGAGCCATGGCTACACCTTC.

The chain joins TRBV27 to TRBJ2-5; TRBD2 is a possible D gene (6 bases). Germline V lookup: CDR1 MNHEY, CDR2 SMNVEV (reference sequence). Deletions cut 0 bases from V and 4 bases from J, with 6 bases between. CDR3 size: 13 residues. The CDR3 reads CASSLSGGETQYF. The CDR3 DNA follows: TGTGCCAGCAGTTTATCGGGGGGAGAGACCCAGTACTTC.

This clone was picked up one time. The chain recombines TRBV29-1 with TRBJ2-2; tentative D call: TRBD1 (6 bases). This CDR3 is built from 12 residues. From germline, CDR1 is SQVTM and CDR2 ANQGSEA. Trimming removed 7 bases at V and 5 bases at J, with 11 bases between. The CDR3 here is CSAYRETGELFF. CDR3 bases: TGCAGCGCCTACAGGGAAACCGGGGAGCTGTTTTTT.